The 18 T cell receptor beta chains below were found in one sample sequenced in a study of regulatory T cells in long-lasting Graves disease. Relying on iRepertoire HTBI primers and Arm-PCR of CDR3 regions, the team built TCR beta libraries. In TCRdb, the multiplex PCR reads were re-called with MiXCR into one record per CDR3 protein. The sample lists approximately 400,000 distinct CDR3 sequences; roughly a quarter were seen once. Time point in this sample: persistent/refractory GD, antithyroid drugs over 5 years with positive TRAb. RNA from PBMCs was the source of the TCR library. Specimen: peripheral blood mononuclear cells (PBMCs), collected when the disease was refractory, from a patient treated with antithyroid drugs. These receptor sequences come from a female donor with Graves disease.

In this sample, this clonotype turned up a few times. The rearrangement links TRBV19 to TRBJ1-1; 7 bases agree with TRBD1. V was pared by 5 bases and J by 4 bases, with 10 bases of the junction left unmatched. Germline V lookup: CDR1 LNHDA, CDR2 SQIVND (reference sequence). This CDR3 comprises 15 residues. The CDR3 nucleotides are TGTGCCAGTAGTGCTTCAGGGGGTTTGGGCACTGAAGCTTTCTTT. This codes for CASSASGGLGTEAFF.

This clonotype was seen a few times. V gene TRBV20-1 combines with J gene TRBJ2-7; TRBD2 might be the D (5 bases). Germline V gene data show CDR1 as DFQATT and CDR2 as SNEGSKA (reference sequence). The V and J ends lost 1 base and 1 base respectively, with 8 bases between them. The CDR3 is 13 residues long. As DNA, the CDR3 is TGCAGTGCTAGAGCGAGGGAATCCTACGAGCAGTACTTC. It yields the protein CSARARESYEQYF.

The gene calls are TRBV7-9 and TRBJ2-7; 7 bases fit TRBD2. CDR3 size: 13 residues. Trimming removed 5 bases from V and 7 bases from J; junction bases left unmatched: 8. Germline CDR1 SEHNR, CDR2 FQNEAQ (reference sequence). The CDR3 DNA follows: TGTGCCAGCAGCCTCCCTAGCGGAAAAGAGCAGTACTTC. It codes for CASSLPSGKEQYF.

CDR3 in DNA: TGTGCCAGTAGTTTTGGGCGGACTAGCAGTACAGATACGCAGTATTTT. Its protein is CASSFGRTSSTDTQYF. The chain carries TRBV19 and TRBJ2-3; 8 bases align to TRBD2. This CDR3 has 16 residues. J gave up 3 bases and V 5 bases, and 10 bases lay outside the gene matches. Germline CDR1 LNHDA, CDR2 SQIVND (reference sequence). Combining the CDR3 with reference TRBV19 and TRBJ2-3 gives the whole variable domain DGGITQSPKYLFRKEGQNVTLSCEQNLNHDAMYWYRQDPGQGLRLIYYSQIVNDFQKGDIAEGYSVSREKKESFPLTVTSAQKNPTAFYLCASSFGRTSSTDTQYFGPGTRLTVL.

Here the CDR3 DNA reads TGCAGTGCTCCCAGGGTAGGAAACTACGAGCAGTACTTC. This encodes CSAPRVGNYEQYF. This chain joins TRBV20-1 and TRBJ2-7; D is possibly TRBD1 (5 bases). CDR3 length equals 13 residues. Trimming pared 5 bases from V and 3 bases from J, leaving 14 bases between. Germline V CDR1 and CDR2: DFQATT, SNEGSKA (reference sequence).

V is TRBV7-9 and J is TRBJ2-5; D is possibly TRBD1 or TRBD2 (5 bases each). Trimming left V 2 bases short and J 4 bases short, with 8 bases between. CDR1 is SEHNR, CDR2 FQNEAQ, per germline (reference sequence). This CDR3 spans 13 amino acids. CDR3 DNA sequence: TGTGCCAGCAGCTTACCCGGGACAGAGACCCAGTACTTC. It is translated as CASSLPGTETQYF.

This clonotype was counted ten times or more. The gene calls are TRBV11-2 and TRBJ2-7; TRBD2 matches 7 bases. V shed 3 bases, J shed 3 bases, and the junction held 8 bases outside the gene matches. The CDR3 runs 15 residues. In germline, CDR1 is SGHAT, CDR2 FQNNGV. The CDR3 loop is CASSFVPSGDYEQYF. The CDR3 DNA follows: TGTGCCAGCAGCTTCGTACCTAGCGGAGACTACGAGCAGTACTTC. Filled out from reference TRBV11-2 and TRBJ2-7, the complete variable domain reads EAGVAQSPRYKIIEKRQSVAFWCNPISGHATLYWYQQILGQGPKLLIQFQNNGVVDDSQLPKDRFSAERLKGVDSTLKIQPAKLEDSAVYLCASSFVPSGDYEQYFGPGTRLTVT.

CDR3 coding DNA: TGTGCCACGACGAAGGGCGACACGCGGAACACTGAAGCTTTCTTT. It yields the protein CATTKGDTRNTEAFF. This sequence joins TRBV10-3 and TRBJ1-1; D call uncertain. The CDR3 is 15 amino acids. Trimming left V 10 bases short and J 1 base short, with 19 bases between. Germline V gives CDR1 ENHRY, CDR2 SYGVKD.

The chain links TRBV7-9 to TRBJ2-7, with TRBD2 matching over 8 bases. This CDR3 comprises 17 residues. The V segment lost 5 bases and the J segment 0 bases; nucleotides outside the gene matches: 12. CDR1 and CDR2 (germline): SEHNR, FQNEAQ (reference sequence). The CDR3 here is CASSQIGASGLSYEQYF. The CDR3 DNA follows: TGTGCCAGCAGCCAAATCGGGGCTAGCGGGCTCTCCTACGAGCAGTACTTC.

This clonotype was counted a few times. V usage is TRBV20-1 and J usage is TRBJ2-7; 7 nucleotides match TRBD1. CDR3 size: 13 residues. Germline V gene sequence: CDR1 DFQATT, CDR2 SNEGSKA (reference sequence). Losses at the gene ends were 5 bases for V and 3 bases for J; bases not matched to a gene: 7. The CDR3 coding sequence is TGCAGTGCTGGATCACAGGGGAGCTACGAGCAGTACTTC. Translated, it gives CSAGSQGSYEQYF.

This clonotype was recorded at least ten times. The chain carries TRBV6-1 and TRBJ2-5; TRBD1 agrees at 9 bases. J lost 2 bases, V lost 5 bases, and 6 bases had no gene match. Germline V gene sequence: CDR1 MNHNS, CDR2 SASEGT. There are 15 residues in the CDR3. CDR3 nucleotides: TGTGCCAGCAGTCAGGGACAGGGACCTCAAGAGACCCAGTACTTC. Amino acids: CASSQGQGPQETQYF.

This chain connects TRBV19 to TRBJ1-2; the match to TRBD1 covers 7 bases. Germline V gene lookup returns CDR1 LNHDA and CDR2 SQIVND (reference sequence). The CDR3 has 16 amino acids. V shed 5 bases and J 5 bases; nucleotides not matched to a gene: 14. CDR3 amino acids: CASSPPIGTDKYGYTF. CDR3 DNA sequence: TGTGCCAGTAGTCCTCCCATCGGGACAGACAAATATGGCTACACCTTC.

Regarding this clonotype: Germline and junction disagree at one end, which may indicate a read error. This chain connects TRBV20-1 to TRBJ1-4; D perhaps matches TRBD1 (6 bases). This CDR3 comprises 15 residues. Germline CDR1 is DFQATT and CDR2 is SNEGSKA (reference sequence). This CDR3 is CSARDHRRGGEKLSF. The CDR3 DNA is TGCAGTGCTAGAGATCACAGGAGAGGGGGTGAAAAACTGTCTTTT.

The V and J genes are TRBV19 and TRBJ2-5; 8 nucleotides align to TRBD1. The junction had 8 bases not matched to a gene; V was cut back by 4 bases and J by 1 base. Germline V CDR1 and CDR2: LNHDA, SQIVND (reference sequence). The CDR3 runs to 16 residues. The CDR3 nucleotides are TGTGCCAGTAGTAAAGGGACAGGTACACTCCAAGAGACCCAGTACTTC. Translation: CASSKGTGTLQETQYF. The full variable domain, with the rest looked up from reference TRBV19 and TRBJ2-5, is DGGITQSPKYLFRKEGQNVTLSCEQNLNHDAMYWYRQDPGQGLRLIYYSQIVNDFQKGDIAEGYSVSREKKESFPLTVTSAQKNPTAFYLCASSKGTGTLQETQYFGPGTRLLVL.

This clonotype has ten or more counts. V is TRBV7-8 and J is TRBJ1-2; tentative D call: TRBD1 (5 bases). This CDR3 has 15 amino acids. V was cut by 5 bases and J by 7 bases, with 20 bases left in between. CDR1 and CDR2 from the germline V gene are SGHVS and FQNEAQ. CDR3 sequence: CASSPAGTPTGGYTF. The CDR3 DNA sequence: TGTGCCAGCAGCCCGGCCGGGACTCCCACGGGTGGCTACACCTTC.

The chain joins TRBV7-2 to TRBJ2-7, with 7 bases matching TRBD1. The V gene end was trimmed by 1 base and the J gene end by 4 bases; junction bases not matched to a gene: 7. The CDR3 has 15 residues. Germline assignment: CDR1 SGHTA and CDR2 FQGNSA. CDR3 sequence: CASSLEGQIPYEQYF. The CDR3 DNA is TGTGCCAGCAGCTTAGAGGGACAGATCCCTTACGAGCAGTACTTC.

This clonotype was seen many times. CDR3 in amino acids: CASSPSPPKGYTF. DNA for the CDR3: TGTGCCAGCTCACCATCGCCTCCTAAGGGCTACACCTTC. The chain links TRBV18 to TRBJ1-2; D not certain. Germline CDR1 KGHSH, CDR2 LQKENI. The CDR3 totals 13 residues. Trimming pared 2 bases from V and 8 bases from J, leaving 12 bases between.

This clonotype came up many times. The V call is TRBV3-1, the J call TRBJ1-2, with D hard to call. The CDR3 covers 13 residues. Germline lookup yields CDR1 LGHDT and CDR2 YNNKEL (reference sequence). V was trimmed by 1 base and J by 8 bases, leaving 11 bases between them. Here the CDR3 DNA reads TGTGCCAGCAGCCAAGGCGGAAGTGAAGGCTACACCTTC. Encoded protein: CASSQGGSEGYTF. The full variable domain, completed using reference TRBV3-1 and TRBJ1-2, is DTAVSQTPKYLVTQMGNDKSIKCEQNLGHDTMYWYKQDSKKFLKIMFSYNNKELIINETVPNRFSPKSPDKAHLNLHINSLELGDSAVYFCASSQGGSEGYTFGSGTRLTVV.